This T cell receptor beta chain was identified during a study of cytomegalovirus exposure and HLA in healthy donors. Produced via immunoSEQ multiplex PCR; TCRdb's table is partial and in-frame only. Of more than 250,000 clones in the sample, 86% were seen once. A roughly 120-subject validation cohort, separate from the 666-subject first cohort, supplied the donors. Germline assignment: CDR1 LGHNA and CDR2 YNFKEQ. V was cut by 7 bases and J by 7 bases, with 10 bases left in between. CDR3 size: 12 residues. Sequencing used PBMCs. J is TRBJ1-4 and V is TRBV4-2, with D possibly matching TRBD1 (6 bases). The sequence derives from a young woman in good health and CMV-seronegative. The CDR3 DNA follows: TGTGCCAGCACAGGACAGAGTGAAAAACTGTTTTTT. Translating gives CASTGQSEKLFF.